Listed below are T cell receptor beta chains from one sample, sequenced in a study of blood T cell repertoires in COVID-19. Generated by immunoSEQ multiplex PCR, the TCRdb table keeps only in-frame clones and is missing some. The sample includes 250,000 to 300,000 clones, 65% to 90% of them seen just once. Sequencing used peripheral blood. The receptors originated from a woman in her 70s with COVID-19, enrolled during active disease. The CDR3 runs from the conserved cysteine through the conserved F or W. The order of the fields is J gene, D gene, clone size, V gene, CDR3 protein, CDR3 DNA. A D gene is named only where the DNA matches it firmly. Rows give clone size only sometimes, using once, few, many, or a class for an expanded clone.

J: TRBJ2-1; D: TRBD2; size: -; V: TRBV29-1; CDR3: CSVWLAGGLRANEQFF; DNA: TGCAGCGTTTGGCTAGCGGGGGGCCTAAGGGCCAATGAGCAGTTCTTC
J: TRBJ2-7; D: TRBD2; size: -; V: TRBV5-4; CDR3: CASSFGTSGGDYEQYF; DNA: TGTGCCAGCAGCTTTGGTACTAGCGGGGGAGACTACGAGCAGTACTTC
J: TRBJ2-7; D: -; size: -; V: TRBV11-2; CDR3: CASSQDSYEQYF; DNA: TGTGCCAGCAGCCAAGACAGCTACGAGCAGTACTTC
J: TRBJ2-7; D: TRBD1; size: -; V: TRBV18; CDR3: CASSPAAGGSYEQYF; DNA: TGTGCCAGCTCACCAGCGGCAGGGGGCTCCTACGAGCAGTACTTC
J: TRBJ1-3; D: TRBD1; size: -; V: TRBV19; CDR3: CASSLPPGQIRTGNTIYF; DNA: TGTGCCAGTAGTCTTCCCCCGGGACAGATAAGAACTGGAAACACCATATATTTT
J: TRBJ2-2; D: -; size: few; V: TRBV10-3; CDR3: CAIRGGSHTGELFF; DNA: TGTGCCATCAGAGGAGGGTCCCACACCGGGGAGCTGTTTTTT
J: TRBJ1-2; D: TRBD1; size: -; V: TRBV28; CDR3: CASRPGTGGKGGYTF; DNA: TGTGCCAGCAGACCCGGGACAGGGGGCAAGGGGGGCTACACCTTC
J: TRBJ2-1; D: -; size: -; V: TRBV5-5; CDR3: CASSFGAGGQEQFF; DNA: TGTGCCAGCAGCTTCGGGGCCGGGGGGCAAGAGCAGTTCTTC
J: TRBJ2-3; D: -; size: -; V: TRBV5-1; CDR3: CASSARGLTDTQYF; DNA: TGCGCCAGCAGCGCCAGAGGTCTCACGGATACGCAGTATTTT
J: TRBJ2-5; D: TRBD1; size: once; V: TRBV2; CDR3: CASSLPPGQGRETQYF; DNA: TGTGCCAGCAGTCTCCCTCCGGGACAGGGGCGAGAGACCCAGTACTTC
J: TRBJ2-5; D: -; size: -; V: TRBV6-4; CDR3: CASSVGRGETQYF; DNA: TGTGCCAGCAGTGTTGGTCGGGGAGAGACCCAGTACTTC
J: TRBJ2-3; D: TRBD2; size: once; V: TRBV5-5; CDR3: CASSLGSGFGTDTQYF; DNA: TGTGCCAGCAGCTTGGGTAGCGGGTTCGGCACAGATACGCAGTATTTT
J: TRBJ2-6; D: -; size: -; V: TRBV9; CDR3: CASSVERPGANVLTF; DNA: TGTGCCAGCAGCGTTGAGCGGCCCGGGGCCAACGTCCTGACTTTC
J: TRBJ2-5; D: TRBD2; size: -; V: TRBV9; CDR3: CASSVAASGGQETQYF; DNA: TGTGCCAGCAGCGTAGCCGCTAGCGGGGGCCAAGAGACCCAGTACTTC
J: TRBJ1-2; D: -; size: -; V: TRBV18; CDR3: CASSPNLQGDGYTF; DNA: TGTGCCAGCTCACCAAATCTCCAGGGCGATGGCTACACCTTC
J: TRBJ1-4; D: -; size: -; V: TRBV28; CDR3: CASSRAGPEEKLFF; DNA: TGTGCCAGCAGTCGGGCGGGGCCAGAGGAAAAACTGTTTTTT
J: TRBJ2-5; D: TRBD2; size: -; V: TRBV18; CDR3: CASSPPGLAGGLGETQYF; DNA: TGTGCCAGCTCACCCCCGGGACTAGCGGGGGGGCTGGGGGAGACCCAGTACTTC
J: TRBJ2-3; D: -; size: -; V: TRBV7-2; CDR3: CASSLEGVTQYF; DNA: TGTGCCAGCAGTCTAGAGGGGGTTACGCAGTATTTT
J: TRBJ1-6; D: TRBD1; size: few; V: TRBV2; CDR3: CASDQGGSPLHF; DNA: TGTGCAAGCGATCAGGGGGGTTCACCCCTCCACTTT
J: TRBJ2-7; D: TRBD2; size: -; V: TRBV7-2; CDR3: CASSFGSGGVREQYF; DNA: TGTGCCAGCAGCTTCGGAAGCGGGGGGGTTCGAGAGCAGTACTTC
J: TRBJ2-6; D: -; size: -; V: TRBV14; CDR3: CASSRAGTGANVLTF; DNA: TGTGCCAGCAGCCGTGCGGGGACTGGGGCCAACGTCCTGACTTTC
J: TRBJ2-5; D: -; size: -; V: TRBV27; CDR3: CASSRSGTEETQYF; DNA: TGTGCCAGCAGCCGCTCCGGGACTGAAGAGACCCAGTACTTC
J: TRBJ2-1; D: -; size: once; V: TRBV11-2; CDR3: CASSLFVEQFF; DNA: TGTGCCAGCAGCTTATTCGTTGAGCAGTTCTTC
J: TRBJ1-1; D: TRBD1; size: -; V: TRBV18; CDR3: CASSSNRDRVEGAFF; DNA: TGTGCCAGCTCATCAAACCGGGACAGGGTCGAAGGAGCTTTCTTT
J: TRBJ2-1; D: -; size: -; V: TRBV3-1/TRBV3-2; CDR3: CASSQTSSNEQFF; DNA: TGTGCCAGCAGCCAAACTAGCAGTAATGAGCAGTTCTTC
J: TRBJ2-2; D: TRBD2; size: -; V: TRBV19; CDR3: CASRTSDLTGELFF; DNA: TGTGCCAGCCGGACTAGCGACCTCACCGGGGAGCTGTTTTTT
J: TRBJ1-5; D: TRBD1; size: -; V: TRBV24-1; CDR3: CATSDPDRVDQPQHF; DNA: TGTGCCACCAGTGACCCAGACAGGGTTGATCAGCCCCAGCATTTT
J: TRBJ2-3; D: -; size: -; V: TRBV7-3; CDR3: CASSDGSVGTDTQYF; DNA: TGTGCCAGCAGTGATGGGAGTGTCGGCACAGATACGCAGTATTTT
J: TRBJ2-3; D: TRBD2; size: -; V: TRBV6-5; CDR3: CASSTGGGRTDTQYF; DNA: TGTGCCAGCAGTACCGGGGGGGGAAGGACAGATACGCAGTATTTT
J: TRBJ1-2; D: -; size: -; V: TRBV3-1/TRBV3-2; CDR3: CASSQGIRVEGGYTF; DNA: TGTGCCAGCAGCCAAGGAATCAGGGTGGAAGGTGGCTACACCTTC
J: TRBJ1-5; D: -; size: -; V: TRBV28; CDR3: CASSLLTDNQPQHF; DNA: TGTGCCAGCAGTTTATTGACAGATAATCAGCCCCAGCATTTT
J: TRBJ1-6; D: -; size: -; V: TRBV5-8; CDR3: CASSVYANSPLHF; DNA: TGTGCCAGCAGCGTCTACGCGAATTCACCCCTCCACTTT
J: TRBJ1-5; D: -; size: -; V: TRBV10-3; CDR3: CAISDSEEGYQPQHF; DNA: TGTGCCATCAGTGATAGTGAGGAGGGGTATCAGCCCCAGCATTTT
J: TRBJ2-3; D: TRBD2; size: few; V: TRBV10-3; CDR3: CAISGEDSGTSTDTQYF; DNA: TGTGCCATCAGTGGGGAGGATAGCGGGACTAGCACAGATACGCAGTATTTT
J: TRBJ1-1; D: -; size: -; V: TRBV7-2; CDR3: CASSLLGTEAFF; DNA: TGTGCCAGCAGCTTACTCGGGACTGAAGCTTTCTTT